The entry below describes one TCR beta chain. Its antigen is unknown. These data belong to a study of cytomegalovirus exposure and HLA in healthy donors. Study-wide findings and caveats: Analysis performed later found more than 15,000 TCR beta sequences associated with HLA alleles at 0.05 false discovery rate. The study flagged around 150 TCR beta chains as cytomegalovirus-associated. The authors considered a cluster of highly shared sequence variants likely to be a sequencing artifact.

The CDR3 extends over 17 amino acids. V was pared by 5 bases and J by 0 bases, with 10 bases of the junction left unmatched. Germline CDR1 SGHTA, CDR2 FQGNSA. The PCR was carried out with 60 Vbeta primers and 13 Jbeta primers. Some clones are missing from TCRdb's copy, which holds only in-frame ones; the method was immunoSEQ multiplex PCR. The repertoire holds approximately 170,000 clones, with around 80% as singletons. The sample comprised PBMCs. The chain uses TRBV7-2 and TRBJ2-3; 8 bases line up with TRBD2. The receptor comes from a human donor in good health. CDR3 in amino acids: CASSPPGGGGSTDTQYF. The CDR3 region has the DNA TGTGCCAGCAGCCCCCCCGGGGGGGGAGGGAGCACAGATACGCAGTATTTT.